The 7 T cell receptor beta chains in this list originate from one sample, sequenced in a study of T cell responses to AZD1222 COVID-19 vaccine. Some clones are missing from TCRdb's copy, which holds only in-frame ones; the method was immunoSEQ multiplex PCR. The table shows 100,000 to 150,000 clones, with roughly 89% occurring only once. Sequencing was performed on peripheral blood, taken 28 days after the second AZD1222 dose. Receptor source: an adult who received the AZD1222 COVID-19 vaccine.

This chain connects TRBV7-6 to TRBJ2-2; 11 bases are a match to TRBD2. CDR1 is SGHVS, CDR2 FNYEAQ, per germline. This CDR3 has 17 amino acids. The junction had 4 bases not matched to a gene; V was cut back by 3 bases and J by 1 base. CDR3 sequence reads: CASSFGLAGGNTGELFF. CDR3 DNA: TGTGCCAGCAGCTTCGGGCTAGCGGGGGGGAACACCGGGGAGCTGTTTTTT. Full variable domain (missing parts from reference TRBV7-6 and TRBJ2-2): GAGVSQSPRYKVTKRGQDVALRCDPISGHVSLYWYRQALGQGPEFLTYFNYEAQQDKSGLPNDRFSAERPEGSISTLTIQRTEQRDSAMYRCASSFGLAGGNTGELFFGEGSRLTVL.

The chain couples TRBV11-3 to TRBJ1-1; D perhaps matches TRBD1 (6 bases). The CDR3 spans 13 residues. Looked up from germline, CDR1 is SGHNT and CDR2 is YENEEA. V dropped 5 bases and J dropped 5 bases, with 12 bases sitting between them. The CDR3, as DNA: TGTGCCAGCAGCCAACAGGGTAGAACTGAAGCTTTCTTT. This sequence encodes CASSQQGRTEAFF.

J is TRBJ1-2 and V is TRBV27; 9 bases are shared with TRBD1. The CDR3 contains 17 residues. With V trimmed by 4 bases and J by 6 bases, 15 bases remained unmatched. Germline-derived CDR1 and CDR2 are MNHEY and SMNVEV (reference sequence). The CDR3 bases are TGTGCCAGCAGTTCCTCCGGGACAGGGATGGTGATCCATGGCTACACCTTC. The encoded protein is CASSSSGTGMVIHGYTF.

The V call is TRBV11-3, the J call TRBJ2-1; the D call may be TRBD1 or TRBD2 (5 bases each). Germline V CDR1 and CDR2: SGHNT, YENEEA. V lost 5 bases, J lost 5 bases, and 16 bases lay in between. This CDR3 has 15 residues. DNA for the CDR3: TGTGCCAGCAGCCCATCGGCCGGGGCGGACAATGAGCAGTTCTTC. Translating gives CASSPSAGADNEQFF.

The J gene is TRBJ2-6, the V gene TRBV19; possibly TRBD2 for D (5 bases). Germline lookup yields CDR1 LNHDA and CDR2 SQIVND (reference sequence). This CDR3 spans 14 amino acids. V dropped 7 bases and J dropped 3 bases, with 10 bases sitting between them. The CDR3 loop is CASKRVDGANVLTF. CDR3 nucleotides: TGTGCCAGTAAGAGGGTAGATGGGGCCAACGTCCTGACTTTC.

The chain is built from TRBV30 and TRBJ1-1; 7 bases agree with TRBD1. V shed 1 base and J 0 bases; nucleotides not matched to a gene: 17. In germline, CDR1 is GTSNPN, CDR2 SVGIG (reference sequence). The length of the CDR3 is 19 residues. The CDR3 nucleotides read TGTGCCTGGAGTGCACGATACGGGACAGCGACAACTATGAACACTGAAGCTTTCTTT. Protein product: CAWSARYGTATTMNTEAFF.

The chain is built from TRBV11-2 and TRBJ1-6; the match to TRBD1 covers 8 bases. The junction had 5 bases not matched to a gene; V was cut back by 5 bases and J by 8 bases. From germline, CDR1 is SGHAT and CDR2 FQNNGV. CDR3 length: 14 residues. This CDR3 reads CASSADRGYSPLHF. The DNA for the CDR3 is TGTGCCAGCAGCGCTGACAGGGGATATTCACCCCTCCACTTT.